A selection of T cell receptor beta chains follows, all from one sample in a study of T cell responses to AZD1222 COVID-19 vaccine. Here immunoSEQ multiplex PCR was the method, and the copy in TCRdb shows in-frame clones only, minus some. The sample carries roughly 130,000 clones, roughly 85% recorded once. The specimen comprised peripheral blood, sampled on day 0 of MenACWY control vaccination. These receptors all stem from an adult in good health. Each CDR3 is given with its conserved first and last residue. Fields, in order: clone size, D gene, J gene, V gene, CDR3 protein, CDR3 DNA. The D gene is left open where the match is weak. Rows give clone size only sometimes, using once, few, many, or a class for an expanded clone.

- | - | TRBJ1-2 | TRBV28 | CASSFGGNYGYTF | TGTGCCAGCAGTTTCGGGGGGAACTATGGCTACACCTTC
- | TRBD1 | TRBJ1-2 | TRBV30 | CATYRGGGGYTF | TGTGCCACATACAGGGGCGGGGGTGGCTACACCTTC
- | - | TRBJ2-1 | TRBV28 | CASSRDRFGNEQFF | TGTGCCAGCAGTCGTGATAGGTTTGGCAATGAGCAGTTCTTC
once | - | TRBJ2-7 | TRBV10-2 | CASSEARVREQYF | TGCGCCAGCAGTGAGGCACGGGTGAGAGAGCAGTACTTC
- | - | TRBJ1-3 | TRBV6-5 | CASRASLNSGNTIYF | TGTGCCAGCAGGGCCAGCCTAAACTCTGGAAACACCATATATTTT
- | - | TRBJ1-2 | TRBV3-1/TRBV3-2 | CASSQGSGYTF | TGTGCCAGCAGCCAAGGAAGTGGCTACACCTTC
- | - | TRBJ1-3 | TRBV6-5 | CASRWTDGNTIYF | TGTGCCAGCAGATGGACGGATGGAAACACCATATATTTT
- | TRBD1 | TRBJ2-1 | TRBV5-4 | CASSSRAGGYNEQFF | TGTGCCAGCAGCTCGAGGGCAGGGGGTTACAATGAGCAGTTCTTC
- | - | TRBJ2-7 | TRBV2 | CASGKEGGPVEQYF | TGTGCCAGCGGGAAGGAAGGGGGGCCCGTGGAGCAGTACTTC
- | TRBD2 | TRBJ2-5 | TRBV7-3 | CASSEEGLAFQETQYF | TGTGCCAGCAGCGAAGAAGGACTAGCGTTCCAAGAGACCCAGTACTTC
once | TRBD1 | TRBJ1-2 | TRBV14 | CASSLEQGFNYGYTF | TGTGCCAGCAGCCTCGAACAGGGGTTCAACTATGGCTACACCTTC
- | TRBD1 | TRBJ2-1 | TRBV7-6 | CASSLPRTGRGYNEQFF | TGTGCCAGCAGCTTACCCCGGACAGGTCGGGGCTACAATGAGCAGTTCTTC
- | TRBD2 | TRBJ2-7 | TRBV27 | CASSITSGPYEQYF | TGTGCCAGCAGTATCACTAGCGGACCCTACGAGCAGTACTTC
- | - | TRBJ2-1 | TRBV9 | CASSVGGRFNNEQFF | TGTGCCAGCAGCGTAGGGGGGCGGTTCAACAATGAGCAGTTCTTC
once | - | TRBJ2-1 | TRBV9 | CASSVAIYNEQFF | TGTGCCAGCAGCGTAGCTATTTACAATGAGCAGTTCTTC
few | - | TRBJ1-4 | TRBV24-1 | CATSGWGGLSCEKLFF | TGTGCCACCAGTGGCTGGGGGGGACTCTCTTGTGAAAAACTGTTTTTT
- | - | TRBJ1-2 | TRBV7-8 | CASSLLGDYGYTF | TGTGCCAGCAGCCTTCTAGGGGACTATGGCTACACCTTC
- | - | TRBJ2-2 | TRBV28 | CASIPGSGTGELFF | TGTGCCAGCATTCCCGGGAGCGGCACCGGGGAGCTGTTTTTT
- | TRBD1 | TRBJ1-1 | TRBV18 | CASSADRGNTEAFF | TGTGCCAGCTCAGCGGACAGGGGAAACACTGAAGCTTTCTTT
- | - | TRBJ1-3 | TRBV9 | CASSVEGNSGTIYF | TGTGCCAGCAGCGTAGAGGGGAATTCCGGCACCATATATTTT
- | - | TRBJ1-4 | TRBV10-2 | CASRMGLYEKLFF | TGCGCCAGCCGAATGGGGTTATATGAAAAACTGTTTTTT
- | TRBD2 | TRBJ2-7 | TRBV3-1/TRBV3-2 | CASSHRGGYEQYF | TGTGCCAGCAGCCACCGGGGGGGCTACGAGCAGTACTTC
few | - | TRBJ2-7 | TRBV5-1 | CASSLAVGVYEQYF | TGCGCCAGCAGCTTGGCGGTGGGGGTGTACGAGCAGTACTTC
- | TRBD2 | TRBJ2-7 | TRBV27 | CASRLAGGYEQYF | TGTGCCAGCAGATTAGCGGGAGGGTACGAGCAGTACTTC
- | TRBD2 | TRBJ2-5 | TRBV24-1 | CATSVSPHLAGVETQYF | TGTGCCACCAGTGTCTCCCCCCACCTAGCGGGAGTGGAGACCCAGTACTTC
- | - | TRBJ1-5 | TRBV6-5 | CASRGPFNQPQHF | TGTGCCAGCAGGGGGCCCTTCAATCAGCCCCAGCATTTT
- | - | TRBJ2-2 | TRBV5-1 | CASSLDVDTGELFF | TGCGCCAGCAGCTTAGACGTGGACACCGGGGAGCTGTTTTTT
- | - | TRBJ2-5 | TRBV21-1 | CASSKGDRSKIRQETQYF | TGTGCCAGCAGCAAGGGGGACAGAAGCAAAATTAGACAAGAGACCCAGTACTTC
- | - | TRBJ2-6 | TRBV6-1 | CASSEDGGSGANVLTF | TGTGCCAGCAGTGAGGACGGGGGCTCTGGGGCCAACGTCCTGACTTTC
- | TRBD2 | TRBJ2-7 | TRBV7-9 | CASSPSGRVGEQYF | TGTGCCAGCAGCCCTAGCGGGAGGGTGGGCGAGCAGTACTTC
- | - | TRBJ1-2 | TRBV10-3 | CAISAGDGYTF | TGTGCCATCAGTGCTGGGGATGGCTACACCTTC
- | - | TRBJ2-1 | TRBV28 | CASSLGGAEQFF | TGTGCCAGCAGTTTAGGTGGGGCGGAGCAGTTCTTC
- | TRBD1 | TRBJ2-1 | TRBV12-3/TRBV12-4 | CASSLRGRNEQFF | TGTGCCAGCAGTTTAAGGGGGCGGAATGAGCAGTTCTTC
many | TRBD1 | TRBJ1-4 | TRBV5-5 | CASSLGTGNEKLFF | TGTGCCAGCAGCCTCGGGACAGGGAACGAAAAACTGTTTTTT
- | - | TRBJ2-7 | TRBV24-1 | CATSDSDGSYEQYF | TGTGCCACCAGTGACTCGGACGGCTCCTACGAGCAGTACTTC